This T cell receptor (beta chain) emerged from a study of regulatory T cells in long-lasting Graves disease. The time point: newly diagnosed GD, antithyroid drugs for less than 3 months. Preparation of the TCR library used RNA extracted from PBMCs. Guidelines of the American Thyroid Association were used to diagnose Graves' disease. Blood from the periphery, nine milliliters in all, was drawn into EDTA tubes. This clonotype was observed a handful of times. In building TCR beta libraries, iRepertoire HTBI primers were used together with Arm-PCR of CDR3 regions. Using its own MiXCR run on the multiplex PCR reads, TCRdb lists one record per CDR3 protein. The table has a few hundred thousand distinct CDR3 sequences, approximately 12% seen once; the top ten hold 8.5% to 10%. CDR3 length: 18 amino acids. J lost 5 bases, V lost 0 bases, and 11 bases had no gene match. Germline V CDR1 and CDR2: LNHNV, YYDKDF (reference sequence).

The sample also formed part of further work on T cells in Graves' hyperthyroidism and ophthalmopathy.

Sequenced material: peripheral blood mononuclear cells (PBMCs), taken at new diagnosis, from a patient treated with antithyroid drugs. The sequence was obtained from a man aged 30 to 45 with Graves disease. The V and J genes are TRBV15 and TRBJ2-2; 8 nucleotides align to TRBD1. The CDR3 here is CATSRDPPGGTHTGELFF. In DNA form, the CDR3 reads TGTGCCACCAGCAGAGATCCCCCAGGGGGCACCCATACCGGGGAGCTGTTTTTT.